Listed here are 27 T cell receptor beta chains from one sample, sequenced in a study of blood T cell repertoires in COVID-19. Only in-frame clones appear in the TCRdb table, and some are missing; sequencing was by immunoSEQ multiplex PCR. Of about 150,000 clones in the sample, 85% are singletons; the top ten hold over 7%. Sequencing input: peripheral blood. The receptors originated from a woman aged 80 or over with COVID-19, enrolled during active disease.

In its sample, this clone was seen a few times. The genes are TRBV5-4 and TRBJ2-7; 7 positions agree with TRBD2. This CDR3 region has 15 residues. Trimming took 4 bases from V and 7 from J; bases not matched to a gene: 14. From germline, CDR1 is SGHNT and CDR2 YYREEE (reference sequence). The CDR3 loop is CASSLDTPAGGEQYF. Written as DNA, the CDR3 is TGTGCCAGCAGCCTGGACACCCCCGCCGGGGGGGAGCAGTACTTC. The whole variable domain, filled in from reference TRBV5-4 and TRBJ2-7, reads ETGVTQSPTHLIKTRGQQVTLRCSSQSGHNTVSWYQQALGQGPQFIFQYYREEENGRGNFPPRFSGLQFPNYSSELNVNALELDDSALYLCASSLDTPAGGEQYFGPGTRLTVT.

The chain links TRBV7-3 to TRBJ2-1, with 8 bases identical to TRBD2. Trimming cost V 4 bases and J 5 bases; bases outside gene matches: 4. Germline V gives CDR1 SGHTA, CDR2 FQGTGA. This CDR3 comprises 14 residues. Here the CDR3 DNA reads TGTGCCAGCAGCTCCCATAGCGGGAACAATGAGCAGTTCTTC. Its protein is CASSSHSGNNEQFF.

The chain is built from TRBV7-9 and TRBJ2-3, with a tentative D call TRBD2 (6 bases). V shed 5 bases and J shed 11 bases, with 11 bases lying between them. CDR3 size: 11 residues. Germline CDR1 SEHNR, CDR2 FQNEAQ (reference sequence). The CDR3 loop reads CASSRLEKQYF. The CDR3 DNA is TGTGCCAGCAGCCGACTAGAGAAGCAGTATTTT.

This chain links TRBV6-1 with TRBJ1-1; possible D gene TRBD1, 5 bases. V lost 3 bases and J lost 11, with 13 bases in between. CDR1 and CDR2 from the germline V gene are MNHNS and SASEGT. The CDR3 covers 12 residues. The CDR3, as DNA: TGTGCCAGCAGTGAGAGTAGGGGTGTGGCTTTCTTT. This encodes CASSESRGVAFF.

This rearrangement joins TRBV18 to TRBJ2-7; D possibly corresponds to TRBD1 (5 bases). Trimming pared 3 bases from V and 7 bases from J, leaving 13 bases between. From germline, CDR1 is KGHSH and CDR2 LQKENI. This CDR3 is built from 13 residues. CDR3 nucleotide sequence: TGTGCCAGCTCACCGCCCGTAGGGGATGAGCAGTACTTC. This gives the protein CASSPPVGDEQYF. Full variable domain (rest looked up from reference TRBV18 and TRBJ2-7): NAGVMQNPRHLVRRRGQEARLRCSPMKGHSHVYWYRQLPEEGLKFMVYLQKENIIDESGMPKERFSAEFPKEGPSILRIQQVVRGDSAAYFCASSPPVGDEQYFGPGTRLTVT.

V gene TRBV14 combines with J gene TRBJ2-1; D might be TRBD2 (6 bases). CDR1 and CDR2 from the germline V gene are SGHDN and FVKESK. This CDR3 spans 16 amino acids. Between the trimmed V and J ends, which lost 3 bases and 0 bases, there was a span of 12 bases. CDR3 in amino acids: CASSQGRDLSYNEQFF. The CDR3, as DNA: TGTGCCAGCAGCCAGGGGCGGGACCTCTCCTACAATGAGCAGTTCTTC.

A few counts support this clone. The junction differs from germline at one of its ends, possibly a read error. The chain is built from TRBV3-1 (or the pseudogene TRBV3-2) and TRBJ2-7; 7 nucleotides align to TRBD2. This CDR3 has 14 residues. Germline V gene lookup returns CDR1 LGHDT and CDR2 YNNKEL (reference sequence). The chain's CDR3 is CASSQEGSRERAVF. The CDR3 coding sequence is TGTGCCAGCAGCCAAGAAGGGTCGCGGGAGCGTGCCGTCTTC.

This chain uses TRBV15 with TRBJ2-1, with 7 bases lining up with TRBD1. Germline CDR1 and CDR2: LNHNV and YYDKDF (reference sequence). The CDR3 is 16 amino acids. V trimming: 0 bases; J trimming: 7 bases; junction bases outside the gene matches: 9. The CDR3 bases are TGTGCCACCAGCAGAGACCCGGGACAGCCAACGAATGAGCAGTTCTTC. It encodes CATSRDPGQPTNEQFF.

The genes are TRBV11-1 and TRBJ2-5; no clear D gene. V shed 5 bases and J shed 2 bases, with 3 bases lying between them. This CDR3 is built from 11 residues. The germline V gene has CDR1 SGHAT and CDR2 FQDESV (reference sequence). DNA for the CDR3: TGTGCCAGCAGCCTGCAAGAGACCCAGTACTTC. This encodes CASSLQETQYF.

V and J are TRBV29-1 and TRBJ2-1; D unclear. With 5 bases removed from V and 8 bases from J, the gap between germline ends came to 13 bases. There are 12 residues in the CDR3. CDR1 is SQVTM and CDR2 is ANQGSEA in the germline V gene. The CDR3 protein is CSVSPADDEQFF. Here the CDR3 DNA reads TGCAGCGTTTCCCCGGCGGATGATGAGCAGTTCTTC.

This chain links TRBV4-1 with TRBJ2-2; the D gene is possibly TRBD1 (5 bases). Trimming took off 5 bases at V and 2 bases at J, with 12 bases between the two ends. This CDR3 is 15 amino acids long. The germline V gene has CDR1 MGHRA and CDR2 YSYEKL. CDR3 coding DNA: TGCGCCAGCAGCACTGGACACAGTAACACCGGGGAGCTGTTTTTT. The encoded protein is CASSTGHSNTGELFF.

This clone was seen only once. V gene TRBV4-1 combines with J gene TRBJ2-5, with TRBD1 matching over 8 bases. J lost 4 bases, V lost 5 bases, and 6 bases had no gene match. Germline values: CDR1 MGHRA, CDR2 YSYEKL. CDR3 length equals 14 residues. The chain's CDR3 is CASSGTGTAETQYF. Written as DNA, the CDR3 is TGCGCCAGCAGCGGGACAGGCACGGCAGAGACCCAGTACTTC.

The V and J genes are TRBV4-1 and TRBJ2-1; TRBD2 agrees at 8 bases. Trimming cost V 4 bases and J 7 bases; bases outside gene matches: 15. Germline V gene sequence: CDR1 MGHRA, CDR2 YSYEKL. The CDR3 is 17 residues long. CDR3 nucleotide sequence: TGCGCCAGCAGCCGACGAGCGGGGGCCGGGAGGGTGAATGAGCAGTTCTTC. Residues: CASSRRAGAGRVNEQFF.

This rearrangement joins TRBV3-1 (or the pseudogene TRBV3-2) to TRBJ1-5; weak D call: TRBD1 (6 bases). The V gene lost 5 bases and the J gene lost 4 bases, with 9 bases spanning the gap. The germline V gene encodes CDR1 LGHDT and CDR2 YNNKEL (reference sequence). This CDR3 spans 13 amino acids. The CDR3 here is CASSSTGNQPQHF. CDR3 sequence (DNA): TGTGCCAGCAGCTCAACAGGGAATCAGCCCCAGCATTTT.

The chain is built from TRBV12-3 or TRBV12-4 and TRBJ1-4; 7 nucleotides align to TRBD1. This CDR3 has 13 residues. The trim removed 6 bases at V and 10 bases at J, leaving 8 bases unmatched. The CDR3 loop reads CASSLGTARKLFF. CDR3 nucleotides: TGTGCCAGCAGCCTAGGGACAGCACGAAAACTGTTTTTT.

This clone was found once. The chain uses TRBV6-5 and TRBJ1-1, with 8 bases aligning to TRBD1. V trimming: 6 bases; J trimming: 4 bases; junction bases outside the gene matches: 7. The CDR3 loop spans 14 amino acids. Germline assignment: CDR1 MNHEY and CDR2 SVGAGI. This CDR3 is CASSGQGGSTEAFF. DNA for the CDR3: TGTGCCAGCAGCGGACAGGGTGGGAGCACTGAAGCTTTCTTT.

This clone was seen only once. The chain couples TRBV3-1 (or the pseudogene TRBV3-2) to TRBJ2-3; D not certain. The V gene lost 4 bases and the J gene lost 3 bases, with 11 bases spanning the gap. CDR3 length: 14 residues. Germline assignment: CDR1 LGHDT and CDR2 YNNKEL (reference sequence). CDR3 loop: CASSPGLKTDTQYF. The CDR3 coding sequence is TGTGCCAGCAGCCCCGGGTTAAAGACAGATACGCAGTATTTT.

The count of this clone is one. The rearrangement links TRBV3-1 (or the pseudogene TRBV3-2) to TRBJ1-1; the D is unclear. This CDR3 is built from 15 residues. Trimming took off 8 bases at V and 3 bases at J, with 19 bases between the two ends. The V gene's germline CDR1 is LGHDT and CDR2 YNNKEL (reference sequence). CDR3 sequence (DNA): TGTGCCAGCGCACGGGGTTGGAGACCGGACACTGAAGCTTTCTTT. Its protein is CASARGWRPDTEAFF.

About this clone itself: Other nucleotide sequences in the sample specify the same CDR3. The chain employs TRBV9 and TRBJ1-3; a weak D match, TRBD1 (6 bases). The V gene's germline CDR1 is SGDLS and CDR2 YYNGEE. V was cut by 4 bases and J by 0 bases, with 11 bases left in between. The CDR3 consists of 15 residues. The CDR3 reads CASSPRQVSGNTIYF. The DNA of the CDR3 is TGTGCCAGCAGCCCGCGACAGGTCTCTGGAAACACCATATATTTT.

CDR3 nucleotides: TGCGCCAGCAGTAGGCAGGTAACTGGCTCTTTATGGACTAGCGGTCCCACAGATACGCAGTATTTT. Translating it yields CASSRQVTGSLWTSGPTDTQYF. The chain links TRBV23-1 to TRBJ2-3; 10 bases agree with TRBD2. TRBV23-1 is classed as an ORF, of uncertain function. Trimming removed 5 bases from V and 2 bases from J; junction bases left unmatched: 25. CDR3 size: 22 residues.

As to this clone: Since no conserved phenylalanine or tryptophan closes the CDR3, a read error is the likely cause. The DNA is left out, because the CDR3 cannot be placed on it with certainty; the CDR3 is given as TCRdb lists it. The V gene is TRBV6-6, the J gene TRBJ1-1; the DNA was not used to check the table's D call, TRBD1. CDR1 and CDR2 (germline): MNHNY, SVGAGI (reference sequence). Termini included, the CDR3 measures 12 amino acids. This CDR3 reads CASSPGQGPFLI.

This clone was recorded a few times. The chain joins TRBV6-5 to TRBJ1-5, with 7 positions matching TRBD1. Germline trimming cut 4 bases from V and 0 bases from J; bases unmatched to any gene: 3. The CDR3 is 15 residues long. Germline loops: CDR1 MNHEY, CDR2 SVGAGI. CDR3 loop: CASSSQGGSNQPQHF. CDR3 bases: TGTGCCAGCAGTTCCCAGGGGGGTAGCAATCAGCCCCAGCATTTT.

Written as DNA, the CDR3 is TGCAGTGCTAGTATACAGGCAGATTCACCCCTCCACTTT. Amino acids: CSASIQADSPLHF. The chain couples TRBV20-1 to TRBJ1-6; D might be TRBD1 (5 bases). The CDR3 extends over 13 amino acids. Germline CDR1 DFQATT, CDR2 SNEGSKA (reference sequence). The V end lost 3 bases, the J end lost 8 bases, and 11 bases lay between the germline ends.

This clone was counted a single time. This chain joins TRBV7-9 and TRBJ1-4; D is uncertain. V gave up 3 bases and J gave up 0 bases, with 11 bases separating them. The CDR3 totals 16 residues. Germline CDR1 SEHNR, CDR2 FQNEAQ (reference sequence). The CDR3 loop is CASSFPYSATNEKLFF. CDR3 sequence (DNA): TGTGCCAGCAGCTTCCCTTACAGTGCAACTAATGAAAAACTGTTTTTT.

The genes are TRBV12-3 or TRBV12-4 and TRBJ1-2; possible D gene TRBD1, 6 bases. This CDR3 has 12 residues. V lost 6 bases, J lost 3 bases, and 8 bases lay in between. The CDR3 DNA reads TGTGCCAGCAGCCGGACAGACTATGGCTACACCTTC. Translating gives CASSRTDYGYTF.

The count of this clone is one. The rearrangement links TRBV5-1 to TRBJ1-5, with D maybe TRBD1 (5 bases). Germline V CDR1 and CDR2: SGHRS, YFSETQ. The CDR3 covers 13 residues. The germline V and J ends were trimmed by 4 bases and 7 bases, with 12 bases remaining between them. The chain's CDR3 is CASSEQGQQPQHF. Here the CDR3 DNA reads TGCGCCAGCAGCGAGCAGGGTCAGCAGCCCCAGCATTTT.

The genes are TRBV9 and TRBJ1-6, with TRBD1 as a possible D gene (6 bases). Germline CDR1 reads SGDLS; CDR2 reads YYNGEE. The length of the CDR3 is 17 residues. Trimming cost V 3 bases and J 5 bases, with 18 bases left between them. The CDR3 here is CASSEPRPGHDNSPLHF. CDR3 sequence (DNA): TGTGCCAGCAGCGAGCCCCGACCGGGACATGATAATTCACCCCTCCACTTT.